Following are 21 T cell receptor beta chains from one sample sequenced in a study of T cell responses to AZD1222 COVID-19 vaccine. Produced via immunoSEQ multiplex PCR; TCRdb's table is partial and in-frame only. The sample shows about 120,000 clones, 90% to 95% of them seen only once. The sample consisted of peripheral blood, taken on day 0 of AZD1222 vaccination. These receptors originate from an adult in good health.

This chain connects TRBV5-1 to TRBJ2-1; perhaps TRBD2 as D (5 bases). The CDR3 contains 15 residues. The V gene's germline CDR1 is SGHRS and CDR2 YFSETQ. Trimming left V 5 bases short and J 4 bases short, with 16 bases between. CDR3 protein: CASREVRTDYNEQFF. The CDR3, as DNA: TGCGCCAGCAGGGAGGTTCGGACTGATTACAATGAGCAGTTCTTC.

The rearrangement uses TRBV30 and TRBJ2-7; D call uncertain. This CDR3 comprises 11 residues. Germline V gene data show CDR1 as GTSNPN and CDR2 as SVGIG (reference sequence). Trimming took off 1 base at V and 7 bases at J, with 8 bases between the two ends. CDR3 bases: TGTGCCTGGAGTGGGTCGCGGGAGCAGTACTTC. Its protein is CAWSGSREQYF.

This chain uses TRBV15 with TRBJ2-7, with TRBD1 matching 9 bases. CDR1 LNHNV and CDR2 YYDKDF come from the germline V gene (reference sequence). The CDR3 extends over 14 amino acids. Losses at the gene ends were 8 bases for V and 4 bases for J; bases not matched to a gene: 9. CDR3 region: CATWAGQGLYEQYF. DNA for the CDR3: TGTGCCACCTGGGCGGGACAGGGCTTATACGAGCAGTACTTC.

This rearrangement joins TRBV7-3 to TRBJ2-1; no clear D gene. Germline-derived CDR1 and CDR2 are SGHTA and FQGTGA. The CDR3 totals 12 residues. The ends were cut back, 1 base at V and 10 bases at J, with 8 bases in the middle. The CDR3 sequence: CASSLMAGEQFF. The CDR3 bases are TGTGCCAGCAGCTTAATGGCCGGGGAGCAGTTCTTC.

This chain connects TRBV28 to TRBJ1-5; D ambiguous. The V end was cut by 7 bases, the J end by 4 bases, with 11 bases between. The CDR3 consists of 13 residues. Germline CDR1 reads MDHEN; CDR2 reads SYDVKM. For the CDR3, the DNA is TGTGCCAGCAATAATGCAGGTAATCAGCCCCAGCATTTT. Translation: CASNNAGNQPQHF.

CDR3 sequence reads: CAWSAITARYGYTF. The CDR3 DNA sequence: TGTGCCTGGAGCGCGATAACTGCGCGCTATGGCTACACCTTC. The chain is built from TRBV30 and TRBJ1-2; D remains ambiguous. This CDR3 spans 14 amino acids. Deletions cut 3 bases from V and 4 bases from J, with 15 bases between. Germline CDR1 GTSNPN, CDR2 SVGIG (reference sequence).

The CDR3 nucleotides are TGTGCCAGCAGCGAAACGGGCCGTAGTCAAGAGACCCAGTACTTC. Protein product: CASSETGRSQETQYF. The rearrangement uses TRBV9 and TRBJ2-5; D gene ambiguous. The V and J ends lost 3 bases and 2 bases respectively, with 14 bases between them. Per germline, CDR1 SGDLS and CDR2 YYNGEE. The CDR3 runs 15 residues.

This clone was counted a few times. The chain employs TRBV19 and TRBJ1-6; D possibly corresponds to TRBD1 (6 bases). The CDR3 covers 16 residues. Trimming took off 4 bases at V and 0 bases at J, with 10 bases between the two ends. Per the germline V gene, CDR1 is LNHDA and CDR2 is SQIVND (reference sequence). The CDR3: CASSTGTSSYNSPLHF. The CDR3 DNA reads as TGTGCCAGTAGTACAGGGACAAGCTCCTATAATTCACCCCTCCACTTT.

The chain employs TRBV9 and TRBJ1-3, with a possible D match to TRBD1 (5 bases). The CDR3 has 16 amino acids. V gave up 1 base and J gave up 0 bases, with 11 bases separating them. Germline-derived CDR1 and CDR2 are SGDLS and YYNGEE. The DNA for the CDR3 is TGTGCCAGCAGCGTACAGGGTTTGATCTCTGGAAACACCATATATTTT. This encodes CASSVQGLISGNTIYF. Drawing the rest from reference TRBV9 and TRBJ1-3, the complete variable domain is DSGVTQTPKHLITATGQRVTLRCSPRSGDLSVYWYQQSLDQGLQFLIQYYNGEERAKGNILERFSAQQFPDLHSELNLSSLELGDSALYFCASSVQGLISGNTIYFGEGSWLTVV.

The chain couples TRBV7-9 to TRBJ2-7; D possibly corresponds to TRBD2 (6 bases). The CDR3 has 18 amino acids. Germline V gene sequence: CDR1 SEHNR, CDR2 FQNEAQ (reference sequence). The V gene lost 5 bases and the J gene lost 3 bases, with 26 bases spanning the gap. CDR3 DNA: TGTGCCAGCAGCCCAGAACCTACGGGAGCGTGGAGTTTCTACGAGCAGTACTTC. As protein: CASSPEPTGAWSFYEQYF.

The chain couples TRBV30 to TRBJ1-4, with TRBD1 matching 7 bases. V was pared by 0 bases and J by 7 bases, with 2 bases of the junction left unmatched. This CDR3 region has 13 residues. From germline, CDR1 is GTSNPN and CDR2 SVGIG (reference sequence). This CDR3 reads CAWSVGTAEKLFF. The CDR3 DNA sequence: TGTGCCTGGAGTGTAGGGACAGCTGAAAAACTGTTTTTT.

V and J are TRBV18 and TRBJ1-1, with 7 bases that match TRBD1. The length of the CDR3 is 16 residues. Trimming at V came to 0 bases and at J to 9 bases, leaving 13 bases not matched to a gene. Germline CDR1 reads KGHSH; CDR2 reads LQKENI. The CDR3 spells CASSPPGMGKTGKAFF. As DNA, the CDR3 is TGTGCCAGCTCACCACCCGGCATGGGAAAGACAGGGAAAGCTTTCTTT.

This sequence joins TRBV11-2 and TRBJ2-5, with TRBD2 matching 9 bases. CDR3 length: 18 residues. With V trimmed by 1 base and J by 1 base, 10 bases remained unmatched. From germline, CDR1 is SGHAT and CDR2 FQNNGV. The CDR3: CASSLAGASGIPQETQYF. CDR3 in DNA: TGTGCCAGCAGCTTAGCGGGAGCTAGCGGGATCCCCCAAGAGACCCAGTACTTC.

The chain combines TRBV12-3 or TRBV12-4 with TRBJ1-2; D is unresolved. The V gene lost 5 bases and the J gene lost 3 bases, with 10 bases spanning the gap. This CDR3 spans 13 amino acids. The CDR3 here is CASSPQEYYGYTF. CDR3 coding DNA: TGTGCCAGCAGTCCCCAGGAGTACTATGGCTACACCTTC.

This clone was detected only once. The rearrangement joins TRBV6-5 to TRBJ1-5; D remains ambiguous. This CDR3 is 15 amino acids long. V lost 5 bases and J lost 6, with 17 bases in between. The germline CDR1 and CDR2 sequences are MNHEY and SVGAGI. The CDR3 DNA follows: TGTGCCAGCAGTACCCAGACCCAGGTCGGTCAGCCCCAGCATTTT. As protein: CASSTQTQVGQPQHF.

The chain employs TRBV4-2 and TRBJ2-2; 7 bases align to TRBD1. This CDR3 comprises 15 residues. CDR1 LGHNA and CDR2 YNFKEQ come from the germline V gene. Trimming removed 1 base from V and 1 base from J; junction bases left unmatched: 0. The CDR3 reads CASSQGTGNTGELFF. The CDR3 bases are TGTGCCAGCAGCCAAGGGACAGGGAACACCGGGGAGCTGTTTTTT.

V usage is TRBV5-1 and J usage is TRBJ2-1, with D hard to call. V was trimmed by 4 bases and J by 3 bases, leaving 5 bases between them. The CDR3 runs 12 residues. CDR1 and CDR2 from the germline V gene are SGHRS and YFSETQ. CDR3 region: CASSSNYNEQFF. The DNA of the CDR3 is TGCGCCAGCAGCAGCAACTACAATGAGCAGTTCTTC.

The chain links TRBV3-1 (or the pseudogene TRBV3-2) to TRBJ1-6; D remains unclear. Germline V gene sequence: CDR1 LGHDT, CDR2 YNNKEL (reference sequence). Trimming left V 0 bases short and J 19 bases short, with 1 base between. CDR3 length: 8 amino acids. For the CDR3, the DNA is TGTGCCAGCAGCCAAGATCACTTT. This sequence encodes CASSQDHF.

J is TRBJ1-1 and V is TRBV19, with D maybe TRBD1 (6 bases). V dropped 6 bases and J dropped 1 base, with 18 bases sitting between them. Germline CDR1 and CDR2: LNHDA and SQIVND (reference sequence). The CDR3 spans 16 residues. Here the CDR3 DNA reads TGTGCCAGTAGCGCGACAGGAGCGGTCACGAACACTGAAGCTTTCTTT. It is translated as CASSATGAVTNTEAFF.

For the CDR3, the DNA is TGCGCCAGCAACGAGGGCACAGATACGCAGTATTTT. This codes for CASNEGTDTQYF. This rearrangement joins TRBV5-1 to TRBJ2-3; D is ambiguous. This CDR3 has 12 amino acids. Germline assignment: CDR1 SGHRS and CDR2 YFSETQ. The V end was cut by 6 bases, the J end by 1 base, with 6 bases between.

V and J are TRBV3-1 (or the pseudogene TRBV3-2) and TRBJ2-3; tentative D call: TRBD1 (5 bases). The germline V gene has CDR1 LGHDT and CDR2 YNNKEL (reference sequence). The CDR3 length is 14 residues. V lost 1 base to trimming and J lost 4 bases, with 9 bases between them. The CDR3 region has the DNA TGTGCCAGCAGCCAAGGGGGCACCGCAGATACGCAGTATTTT. Its translation: CASSQGGTADTQYF.